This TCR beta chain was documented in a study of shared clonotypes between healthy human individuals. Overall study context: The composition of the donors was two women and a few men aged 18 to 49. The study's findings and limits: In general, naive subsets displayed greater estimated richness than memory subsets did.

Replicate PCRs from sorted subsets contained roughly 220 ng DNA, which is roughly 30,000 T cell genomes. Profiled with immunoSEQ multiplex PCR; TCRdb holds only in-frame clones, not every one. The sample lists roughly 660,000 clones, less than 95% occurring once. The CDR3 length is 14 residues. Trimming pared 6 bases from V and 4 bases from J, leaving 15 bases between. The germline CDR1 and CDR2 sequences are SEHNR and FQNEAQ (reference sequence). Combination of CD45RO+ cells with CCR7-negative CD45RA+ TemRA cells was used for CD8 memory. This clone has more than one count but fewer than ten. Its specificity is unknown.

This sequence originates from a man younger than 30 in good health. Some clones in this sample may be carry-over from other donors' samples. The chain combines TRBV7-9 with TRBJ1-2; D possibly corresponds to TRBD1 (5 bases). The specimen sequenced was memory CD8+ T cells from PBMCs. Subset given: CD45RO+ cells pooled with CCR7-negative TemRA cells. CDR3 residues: CASRAQGEVYGYTF. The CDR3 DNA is TGTGCCAGCAGAGCCCAGGGCGAGGTCTATGGCTACACCTTC.